The next 29 T cell receptor beta chains were all read from a single sample in a study of graft-versus-host responses after intestinal transplantation. Some clones are missing from TCRdb's copy, which holds only in-frame ones; the method was immunoSEQ multiplex PCR. The repertoire holds 89,000 or so clones, with approximately 82% as singletons. These TCRs' antigens remain unknown. The specimen comprised unstimulated CD4+ T cells sorted from spleen or lymph node cells, sampled before intestinal transplant. Receptors were obtained from a human donor who received an intestinal transplant.

The genes are TRBV7-3 and TRBJ2-1; 10 bases are a match to TRBD2. The CDR3 extends over 15 amino acids. Germline CDR1 reads SGHTA; CDR2 reads FQGTGA. The V segment lost 4 bases and the J segment 7 bases; nucleotides outside the gene matches: 7. CDR3 sequence (DNA): TGTGCCAGCAGCTACATAGCGGGAGGCGGAAATGAGCAGTTCTTC. It yields the protein CASSYIAGGGNEQFF.

V gene TRBV6-4 combines with J gene TRBJ2-3; 8 positions agree with TRBD2. V dropped 7 bases and J dropped 4; count of bases not matched to a gene: 7. This CDR3 is built from 14 residues. Germline CDR1 reads MRHNA; CDR2 reads SNTAGT. CDR3 sequence reads: CASKRETHADTQYF. The CDR3 DNA reads TGTGCCAGCAAGCGGGAGACACACGCAGATACGCAGTATTTT.

The rearrangement links TRBV7-9 to TRBJ1-1; D not resolved. Germline V gene sequence: CDR1 SEHNR, CDR2 FQNEAQ (reference sequence). V lost 0 bases and J lost 9, with 5 bases in between. The CDR3 is made up of 11 amino acids. CDR3 residues: CASSLASKAFF. Written as DNA, the CDR3 is TGTGCCAGCAGCTTAGCTTCCAAAGCTTTCTTT.

This clone was seen a single time. The genes are TRBV7-6 and TRBJ2-1, with a tentative D call TRBD2 (6 bases). Per the germline V gene, CDR1 is SGHVS and CDR2 is FNYEAQ. This CDR3 region has 15 residues. Trimming left V 2 bases short and J 6 bases short, with 14 bases between. The DNA of the CDR3 is TGTGCCAGCAGCTTAAGGGACTCCGGGGGCAATGAGCAGTTCTTC. Protein product: CASSLRDSGGNEQFF.

The V call is TRBV5-5, the J call TRBJ1-6, with a weak D call TRBD1 (5 bases). The germline gives CDR1 SGHKS, CDR2 YYEKEE (reference sequence). With 2 bases removed from V and 4 bases from J, the gap between germline ends came to 10 bases. The CDR3 runs 15 residues. For the CDR3, the DNA is TGTGCCAGCAGCTTCCGGGGGGTATATAATTCACCCCTCCACTTT. It encodes CASSFRGVYNSPLHF.

DNA of the CDR3: TGTGCCAGCAGCTATGACCTTAACTACCACAATGAGCAGTTCTTC. Its protein product is CASSYDLNYHNEQFF. This chain uses TRBV11-1 with TRBJ2-1, with D uncertain. With 4 bases removed from V and 5 bases from J, the gap between germline ends came to 15 bases. The germline CDR1 and CDR2 sequences are SGHAT and FQDESV (reference sequence). The CDR3 consists of 15 residues.

In its sample, this clone was seen once. V is TRBV5-1 and J is TRBJ2-3, with 14 bases identical to TRBD2. V was clipped by 7 bases and J by 3 bases; unmatched bases: 4. Per germline, CDR1 SGHRS and CDR2 YFSETQ. This CDR3 contains 15 residues. CDR3 bases: TGCGCCAGCGGGACTAGCGGGAGTCTGACAGATACGCAGTATTTT. Translating gives CASGTSGSLTDTQYF.

The J gene is TRBJ2-7, the V gene TRBV2; possible D gene TRBD1, 6 bases. CDR1 and CDR2 from the germline V gene are SNHLY and FYNNEI. CDR3 length equals 14 residues. Trimming took 3 bases from V and 3 from J, leaving 12 bases between them. Here the CDR3 DNA reads TGTGCCAGCAGTGACCCCACAGGGCGCTACGAGCAGTACTTC. Translation gives CASSDPTGRYEQYF.

CDR3 amino acids: CASSLVDSNTF. For the CDR3, the DNA is TGTGCCAGCAGCTTAGTGGACAGCAACACCTTC. V gene TRBV7-9 combines with J gene TRBJ1-2; perhaps TRBD1 as D (6 bases). This CDR3 is 11 amino acids long. The V gene's germline CDR1 is SEHNR and CDR2 FQNEAQ (reference sequence). Trimming removed 1 base at V and 12 bases at J, with 9 bases between.

V gene TRBV9 combines with J gene TRBJ2-1; tentatively, D is TRBD1 (5 bases). CDR3 length: 14 residues. Germline-derived CDR1 and CDR2 are SGDLS and YYNGEE. V was clipped by 0 bases and J by 5 bases, with 9 bases between them. In DNA, the CDR3 is TGTGCCAGCAGCGTAGGGGGCGACCACAATGAGCAGTTCTTC. It is translated as CASSVGGDHNEQFF.

The chain combines TRBV7-9 with TRBJ2-3; 9 bases are a match to TRBD2. This CDR3 region has 16 residues. CDR1 is SEHNR, CDR2 FQNEAQ, per germline (reference sequence). Unmatched junction bases numbered 7, after V lost 2 bases and J lost 4 bases. CDR3 in amino acids: CASSLLRGGAADTQYF. The CDR3 DNA reads as TGTGCCAGCAGCTTACTGCGCGGGGGGGCGGCAGATACGCAGTATTTT.

V is TRBV5-6 and J is TRBJ2-5, with 10 positions matching TRBD1. CDR1 is SGHDT, CDR2 YYEEEE, per germline. Trimming took 5 bases from V and 5 from J; bases not matched to a gene: 6. This CDR3 has 14 amino acids. The CDR3 DNA follows: TGTGCCAGCAGTAGGGGACAGGGGTCTGAGACCCAGTACTTC. Protein product: CASSRGQGSETQYF.

The chain uses TRBV7-2 and TRBJ1-2, with 10 bases aligning to TRBD1. CDR1 and CDR2 from the germline V gene are SGHTA and FQGNSA. The CDR3 spans 14 residues. V was pared by 7 bases and J by 9 bases, with 11 bases of the junction left unmatched. The CDR3 coding sequence is TGTGCCAGCACCCTCGGATGGACAGGGGGGAGCTACACCTTC. Translation: CASTLGWTGGSYTF.

The CDR3 DNA is TGTGCCAGCAGGGCAACCGGGAATCAGCCCCAGCATTTT. This codes for CASRATGNQPQHF. This chain uses TRBV6-1 with TRBJ1-5; D uncertain. Per germline, CDR1 MNHNS and CDR2 SASEGT. The CDR3 spans 13 residues. Trimming pared 6 bases from V and 4 bases from J, leaving 10 bases between.

V is TRBV5-1 and J is TRBJ1-3, with 7 positions matching TRBD1. With V trimmed by 3 bases and J by 4 bases, 7 bases remained unmatched. The CDR3 has 15 amino acids. Germline CDR1 SGHRS, CDR2 YFSETQ. The CDR3 nucleotides are TGCGCCAGCAGCTCGTTCCAGGGGGGAGGAAACACCATATATTTT. Protein sequence: CASSSFQGGGNTIYF.

The chain uses TRBV19 and TRBJ2-1; 9 nucleotides align to TRBD1. V shed 5 bases, J shed 4 bases, and the junction held 3 bases outside the gene matches. The CDR3 extends over 14 amino acids. Looked up from germline, CDR1 is LNHDA and CDR2 is SQIVND (reference sequence). The CDR3 DNA sequence: TGTGCCAGTAGTCGGGACAGGGCTTACAATGAGCAGTTCTTC. It encodes CASSRDRAYNEQFF. The whole variable domain, remainder taken from reference TRBV19 and TRBJ2-1, is DGGITQSPKYLFRKEGQNVTLSCEQNLNHDAMYWYRQDPGQGLRLIYYSQIVNDFQKGDIAEGYSVSREKKESFPLTVTSAQKNPTAFYLCASSRDRAYNEQFFGPGTRLTVL.

This clone appeared once. The V gene is TRBV7-2, the J gene TRBJ2-4, with 14 nucleotides matching TRBD2. Germline values: CDR1 SGHTA, CDR2 FQGNSA. V dropped 0 bases and J dropped 7; count of bases not matched to a gene: 8. The CDR3 is made up of 18 amino acids. CDR3 loop: CASSLAGTSGSLRNIQYF. As DNA, the CDR3 is TGTGCCAGCAGCTTAGCTGGGACTAGCGGGAGCCTCCGGAACATTCAGTACTTC.

J is TRBJ2-1 and V is TRBV7-3, with D perhaps matching TRBD2 (5 bases). CDR3 length equals 13 residues. CDR1 SGHTA and CDR2 FQGTGA come from the germline V gene. Trimming shortened V by 5 bases and J by 8 bases, and 13 bases separated the two germline ends. The CDR3 region is CASSRMGEDEQFF. In nucleotides, the CDR3 is TGTGCCAGCAGCCGCATGGGAGAGGATGAGCAGTTCTTC.

In regard to this clone: One end of the junction fails to match germline, which may point to a read error. The chain links TRBV15 to TRBJ1-4, with 10 bases aligning to TRBD1. Germline-derived CDR1 and CDR2 are LNHNV and YYDKDF (reference sequence). The CDR3 consists of 15 residues. The CDR3 region has the DNA TGTGCCACCAGCGGAGACAGGGGGCGAGGTGAAAAACTGTTTTTT. Amino acids: CATSGDRGRGEKLFF.

V and J are TRBV18 and TRBJ2-7, with D unresolved. This CDR3 contains 13 residues. The ends were cut back, 2 bases at V and 0 bases at J, with 5 bases in the middle. CDR1 KGHSH and CDR2 LQKENI come from the germline V gene. The CDR3 protein is CASSPSSSYEQYF. DNA for the CDR3: TGTGCCAGCTCACCATCCAGCTCCTACGAGCAGTACTTC. The full variable domain, rest sourced from reference TRBV18 and TRBJ2-7, is NAGVMQNPRHLVRRRGQEARLRCSPMKGHSHVYWYRQLPEEGLKFMVYLQKENIIDESGMPKERFSAEFPKEGPSILRIQQVVRGDSAAYFCASSPSSSYEQYFGPGTRLTVT.

V and J are TRBV6-1 and TRBJ1-2; the D gene is possibly TRBD1 (6 bases). The germline CDR1 and CDR2 sequences are MNHNS and SASEGT. The CDR3 loop spans 15 amino acids. The V end lost 6 bases, the J end lost 4 bases, and 18 bases lay between the germline ends. CDR3: CASREQGTPVYGYTF. CDR3 DNA sequence: TGTGCCAGCAGAGAACAGGGAACCCCCGTCTATGGCTACACCTTC.

The chain carries TRBV5-1 and TRBJ2-5, with a weak D call TRBD2 (5 bases). The V and J ends lost 1 base and 1 base respectively, with 11 bases between them. Looked up from germline, CDR1 is SGHRS and CDR2 is YFSETQ. The CDR3 totals 15 residues. The CDR3 is CASSLTAGVQETQYF. The CDR3 nucleotides read TGCGCCAGCAGCTTGACGGCCGGGGTCCAAGAGACCCAGTACTTC.

V and J are TRBV11-1 and TRBJ1-2; unclear D gene. Trimming pared 2 bases from V and 1 base from J, leaving 11 bases between. The CDR3 spans 15 residues. Germline assignment: CDR1 SGHAT and CDR2 FQDESV (reference sequence). CDR3 nucleotides: TGTGCCAGCAGCTTAAAGGCAGGACTTAACTATGGCTACACCTTC. Its protein is CASSLKAGLNYGYTF.

This clone is medium-sized within its sample. The chain employs TRBV9 and TRBJ1-3; TRBD1 agrees at 9 bases. There are 16 residues in the CDR3. V lost 1 base and J lost 0; bases outside the gene matches: 2. CDR1 is SGDLS and CDR2 is YYNGEE in the germline V gene. Here the CDR3 DNA reads TGTGCCAGCAGCGTATCGGGACAGGGCTCTGGAAACACCATATATTTT. Encoded protein: CASSVSGQGSGNTIYF. Drawing the rest from reference TRBV9 and TRBJ1-3, the complete variable domain is DSGVTQTPKHLITATGQRVTLRCSPRSGDLSVYWYQQSLDQGLQFLIQYYNGEERAKGNILERFSAQQFPDLHSELNLSSLELGDSALYFCASSVSGQGSGNTIYFGEGSWLTVV.

This clone was seen only a few times. The rearrangement joins TRBV5-8 to TRBJ2-7; D may be TRBD1 (5 bases). The CDR3 totals 11 residues. The germline CDR1 and CDR2 sequences are SGHTS and YDEGEE. Trimming took 4 bases from V and 4 from J, leaving 6 bases between them. The CDR3 here is CASSRTYEQYF. The CDR3 DNA reads as TGTGCCAGCAGCCGGACATACGAGCAGTACTTC. The entire variable domain, with the rest obtained from reference TRBV5-8 and TRBJ2-7, is as follows: EAGVTQSPTHLIKTRGQQATLRCSPISGHTSVYWYQQALGLGLQFLLWYDEGEERNRGNFPPRFSGRQFPNYSSELNVNALELEDSALYLCASSRTYEQYFGPGTRLTVT.

This chain connects TRBV10-3 to TRBJ1-1; D gene ambiguous. V lost 7 bases, J lost 2 bases, and 14 bases lay in between. The CDR3 consists of 14 residues. The germline CDR1 and CDR2 sequences are ENHRY and SYGVKD. The CDR3 protein is CAITPGGSNTEAFF. In DNA form, the CDR3 reads TGTGCCATCACCCCCGGCGGGTCTAACACTGAAGCTTTCTTT.

This clone appeared a single time. The chain employs TRBV2 and TRBJ1-2; D ambiguous. Per germline, CDR1 SNHLY and CDR2 FYNNEI. The CDR3 totals 12 residues. V lost 2 bases to trimming and J lost 8 bases, with 9 bases between them. The CDR3 loop reads CASSERGVGYTF. For the CDR3, the DNA is TGTGCCAGCAGTGAAAGAGGTGTGGGCTACACCTTC.

The J gene is TRBJ2-3, the V gene TRBV19; 11 bases line up with TRBD2. Germline V gives CDR1 LNHDA, CDR2 SQIVND (reference sequence). This CDR3 contains 15 residues. J gave up 8 bases and V 3 bases, and 7 bases lay outside the gene matches. This CDR3 is CASSMGTSGRGTQYF. The CDR3 DNA follows: TGTGCCAGTAGTATGGGGACTAGCGGCCGGGGTACGCAGTATTTT.

This chain connects TRBV18 to TRBJ1-5; the match to TRBD1 covers 11 bases. The trim removed 3 bases at V and 6 bases at J, leaving 1 base unmatched. CDR3 size: 14 residues. The germline V gene has CDR1 KGHSH and CDR2 LQKENI. The DNA for the CDR3 is TGTGCCAGCTCACCGGGACAGGGGGGTCAGCCCCAGCATTTT. It codes for CASSPGQGGQPQHF. The entire variable domain, with the rest obtained from reference TRBV18 and TRBJ1-5, is as follows: NAGVMQNPRHLVRRRGQEARLRCSPMKGHSHVYWYRQLPEEGLKFMVYLQKENIIDESGMPKERFSAEFPKEGPSILRIQQVVRGDSAAYFCASSPGQGGQPQHFGDGTRLSIL.